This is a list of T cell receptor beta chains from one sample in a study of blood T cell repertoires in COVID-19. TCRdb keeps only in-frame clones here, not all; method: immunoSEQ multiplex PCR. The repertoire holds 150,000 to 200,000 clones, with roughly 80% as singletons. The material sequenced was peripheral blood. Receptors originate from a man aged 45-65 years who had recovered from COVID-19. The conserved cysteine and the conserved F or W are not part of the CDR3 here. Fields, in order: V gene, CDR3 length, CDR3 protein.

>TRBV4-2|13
ASTESGQADQPQH
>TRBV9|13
ASSVRAGTGNTIY
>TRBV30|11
AWTYGGTDTQY
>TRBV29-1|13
SVELLDRSTDTQY
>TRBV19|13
ASSIGAGGNNEQF
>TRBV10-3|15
AISEVLAGGQYNEQF
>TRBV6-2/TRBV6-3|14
ASSPSIPGYTGELF
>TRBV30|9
AWSKHYEQY
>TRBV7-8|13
ASSVSGRTQETQY
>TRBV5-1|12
ASSLGGGSDTQY
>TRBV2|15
ASLMNSGTGGLNEQF
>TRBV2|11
AGHWATNEKLF
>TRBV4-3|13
ASSQDVQGYYGYT
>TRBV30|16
AWALGTATYVSGEKLF
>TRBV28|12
ASSRDRSSYEQY
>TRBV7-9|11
ASSLLNNYGYT
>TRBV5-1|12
ASSVGQASNEQY
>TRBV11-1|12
ASSPAARGEKLF
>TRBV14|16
ASSRRSLRLAGKETQY
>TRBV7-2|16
ASSLASLTGAGNYGYT
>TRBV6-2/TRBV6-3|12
ASSYSGENTEAF
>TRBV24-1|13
ATSAGGIGANVLT
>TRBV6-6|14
ASSYSLTQGGSPLH
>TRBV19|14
ASNRTGMLGSYEQY
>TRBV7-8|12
ASSTGTSTETQY
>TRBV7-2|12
ASSLGSSYNEQF
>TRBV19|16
ASSEQGAILTGANVLT
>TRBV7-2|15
ASSLGLAGGPYNEQF
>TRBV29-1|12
SVYRTGGANIQY
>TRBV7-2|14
ASSFRQGGLGGELF
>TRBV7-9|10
ASSFNQGIQY
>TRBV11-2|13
ASSLLTGELGGYT
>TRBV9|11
ASSEDIAYEQY
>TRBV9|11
ASSVDREETQY
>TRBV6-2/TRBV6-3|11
ASSPTGPGELF
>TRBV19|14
ASSTKSDWEAEKLF
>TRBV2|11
ASAGGRGETQY
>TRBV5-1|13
ASSLGGTENEKLF
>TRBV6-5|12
ASSSPGDNSPLH
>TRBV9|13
ASSVGRGSFNEQF
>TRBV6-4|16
ASSEVSTSGINTGELF